This T cell receptor beta chain stems from a study of CD8 T cells in Susac syndrome. TCR beta sequences were obtained from blood CD8+ and CD4+ T cells. Random hexamers were used to reverse transcribe the RNA input (0.5 to 1 ug). Coverage of TCR beta CDR3 amplification by immunoSEQ multiplex PCR extended to 54 Vbeta and 13 Jbeta. One entry per CDR3 protein results from TCRdb running MiXCR on the immunoSEQ multiplex PCR reads. The sample gives 110,000 or so distinct CDR3 sequences, around 92% of which show up once; over 0.1% is in the top ten. The CDR3 runs to 14 residues. Germline values: CDR1 SGHTA, CDR2 FQGNSA. The J segment lost 4 bases and the V segment lost 5 bases, leaving 4 bases of the junction unmatched.

Sequencing input: CD8+ T cells from PBMCs. This rearrangement joins TRBV7-2 to TRBJ2-5, with 10 bases aligning to TRBD1. The TCR was taken from a human donor in good health. DNA of the CDR3: TGTGCCAGCAGCCGGAGACAGGGGGCAGAGACCCAGTACTTC. It yields the protein CASSRRQGAETQYF.